This T cell receptor beta chain was captured in a study of cytomegalovirus exposure and HLA in healthy donors. About the study: In a later analysis, the 120 or so validation repertoires were reported to have used the same platform as the 600 to 700 first-cohort repertoires.

As for this clone: The antigen is undetermined.

The V end lost 8 bases, the J end lost 1 base, and 17 bases lay between the germline ends. The CDR3 has 15 amino acids. Germline-derived CDR1 and CDR2 are MDHEN and SYDVKM. Regarding the study as a whole: As was reported, the classifier diagnosed cytomegalovirus status with high specificity and sensitivity. Overall, under 200 TCR beta chains were annotated as cytomegalovirus-associated.

Method: immunoSEQ multiplex PCR; TCRdb's copy keeps in-frame clones and lacks some. The sample lists some 110,000 clones, around 94% occurring once. V is TRBV28 and J is TRBJ1-2; maybe TRBD1 (5 bases). Sequencing was done on a sample of PBMCs. This TCR was sampled from a woman aged 18-30 years in good health and CMV-seronegative. The CDR3: CASVDSPSINYGYTF. CDR3 bases: TGTGCCAGCGTCGACAGCCCCTCTATTAACTATGGCTACACCTTC.